This TCR beta chain was found in a study of OX40 agonist ivuxolimab in advanced cancers. The CDR3 consists of 14 residues. V trimming: 4 bases; J trimming: 5 bases; junction bases outside the gene matches: 7. The germline V gene encodes CDR1 LNHDA and CDR2 SQIVND (reference sequence). TCRdb's table, derived via immunoSEQ multiplex PCR, lists solely in-frame clones and lacks some. Among about 82,000 clones listed, 75% to 90% were seen once. This sequence joins TRBV19 and TRBJ1-1, with 7 nucleotides matching TRBD1. The TCR originated in an adult with an advanced solid tumor such as melanoma, head and neck, liver or kidney cancer. Sequencing was performed on CD4+ or CD8+ T cells sorted from blood, taken in a trial of the OX40 agonist ivuxolimab. The CDR3 sequence is CASSRRQGGTEAFF. Written as DNA, the CDR3 is TGTGCCAGTAGTAGACGACAGGGCGGAACTGAAGCTTTCTTT. Complete variable domain (other parts from reference TRBV19 and TRBJ1-1): DGGITQSPKYLFRKEGQNVTLSCEQNLNHDAMYWYRQDPGQGLRLIYYSQIVNDFQKGDIAEGYSVSREKKESFPLTVTSAQKNPTAFYLCASSRRQGGTEAFFGQGTRLTVV.